These T cell receptor beta chains were read from a single sample in a study of blood T cells in healthy people across ages. Each CDR3 protein gets one entry after TCRdb re-called the 5' RACE reads with MiXCR. This table has over a million distinct CDR3 sequences, 35% to 50% appearing once. The sequencing sample was made of blood. These receptors were collected from a woman in her sixties in good health. CDR3s include the opening cysteine and the closing phenylalanine or tryptophan. D genes are given only for firm matches. Some rows mark clone size as missing; the rest say once, few, many or name a class of expanded clone.

j_gene	v_gene	d_gene	abundance	CDR3aa	CDR3nt
TRBJ2-7	TRBV7-2	TRBD2	once	CASSLVGGTSGRLSSYEQYF	TGTGCCAGCAGCTTAGTGGGGGGGACTAGCGGGAGGCTGAGCTCCTACGAGCAGTACTTC
TRBJ1-1	TRBV20-1	NA	NA	CSAAGRVGDEAFF	TGCAGTGCGGCAGGGAGAGTCGGCGATGAAGCTTTCTTT
TRBJ2-3	TRBV20-1	NA	NA	CSAARLQGSGDTQYF	TGCAGTGCTGCCCGCCTCCAGGGGTCAGGAGATACGCAGTATTTT
TRBJ2-7	TRBV27	TRBD1	NA	CASSPSRTGQFYVDEQYF	TGTGCCAGCAGTCCTTCTAGGACAGGGCAGTTTTATGTGGACGAGCAGTACTTC
TRBJ2-1	TRBV7-2	NA	NA	CASSQLYNEQFF	TGTGCCAGCAGCCAGCTATATAATGAGCAGTTCTTC
TRBJ2-1	TRBV9	NA	NA	CASSGRYNGQFF	TGTGCCAGCAGCGGGCGTTACAATGGGCAGTTCTTC
TRBJ1-2	TRBV18	NA	NA	CASSPLQQSYGYTF	TGTGCCAGCTCACCACTGCAACAGTCATATGGCTACACCTTC
TRBJ1-6	TRBV7-9	NA	NA	CASSPHQTEDSPLHF	TGTGCCAGTAGCCCTCACCAAACAGAGGATTCACCCCTCCACTTT
TRBJ2-5	TRBV7-8	NA	NA	CASSKLISTDQETQYF	TGTGCCAGCAGCAAACTCATTTCGACAGACCAAGAGACCCAGTACTTC
TRBJ1-2	TRBV28	TRBD1	once	CASSSLPGQGTYGYTF	TGTGCCAGCAGTTCCCTGCCGGGACAGGGGACCTATGGCTACACCTTC